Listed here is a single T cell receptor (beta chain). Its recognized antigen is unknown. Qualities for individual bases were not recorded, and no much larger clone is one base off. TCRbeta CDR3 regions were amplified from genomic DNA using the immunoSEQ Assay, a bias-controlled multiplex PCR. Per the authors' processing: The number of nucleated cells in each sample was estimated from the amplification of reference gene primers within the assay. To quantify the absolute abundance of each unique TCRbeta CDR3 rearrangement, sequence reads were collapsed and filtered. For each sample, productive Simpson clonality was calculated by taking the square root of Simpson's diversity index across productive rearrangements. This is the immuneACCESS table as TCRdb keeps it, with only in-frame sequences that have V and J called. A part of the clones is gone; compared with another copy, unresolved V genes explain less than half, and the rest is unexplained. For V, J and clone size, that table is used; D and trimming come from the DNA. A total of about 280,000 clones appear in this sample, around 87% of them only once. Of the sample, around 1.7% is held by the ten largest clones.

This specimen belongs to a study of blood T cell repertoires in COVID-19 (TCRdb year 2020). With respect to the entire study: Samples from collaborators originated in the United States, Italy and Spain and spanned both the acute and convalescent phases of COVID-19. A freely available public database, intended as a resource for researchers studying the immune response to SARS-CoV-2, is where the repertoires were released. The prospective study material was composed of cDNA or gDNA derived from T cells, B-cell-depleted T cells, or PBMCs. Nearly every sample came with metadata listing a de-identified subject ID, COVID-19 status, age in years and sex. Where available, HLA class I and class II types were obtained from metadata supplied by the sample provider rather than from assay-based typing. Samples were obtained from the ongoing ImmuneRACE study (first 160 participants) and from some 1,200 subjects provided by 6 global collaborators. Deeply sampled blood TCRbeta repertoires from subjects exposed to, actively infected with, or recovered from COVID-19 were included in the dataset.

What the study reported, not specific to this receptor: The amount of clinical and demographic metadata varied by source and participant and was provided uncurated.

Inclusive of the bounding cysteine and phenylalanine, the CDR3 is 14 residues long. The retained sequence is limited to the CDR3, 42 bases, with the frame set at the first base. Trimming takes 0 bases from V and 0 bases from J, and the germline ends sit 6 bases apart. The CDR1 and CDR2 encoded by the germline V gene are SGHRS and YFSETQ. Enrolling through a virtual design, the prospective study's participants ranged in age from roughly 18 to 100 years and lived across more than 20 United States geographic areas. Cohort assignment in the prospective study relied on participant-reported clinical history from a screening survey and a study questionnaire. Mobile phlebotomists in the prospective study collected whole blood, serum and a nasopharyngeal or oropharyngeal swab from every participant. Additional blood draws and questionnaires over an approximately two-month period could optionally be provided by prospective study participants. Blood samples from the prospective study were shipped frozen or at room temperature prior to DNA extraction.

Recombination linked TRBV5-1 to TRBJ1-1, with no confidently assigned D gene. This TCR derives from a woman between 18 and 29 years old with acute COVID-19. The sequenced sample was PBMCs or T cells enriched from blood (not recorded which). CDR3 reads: CASSLVPVNTEAFF. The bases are TGCGCCAGCAGCTTGGTGCCAGTGAACACTGAAGCTTTCTTT.